These 24 T cell receptor beta chains share one sample of origin, sequenced in a study of T cell repertoires in cytomegalovirus infection. Each CDR3 protein is one row after TCRdb ran MiXCR on the reads. The sample yields about 490,000 distinct CDR3 sequences, about 11% seen once. The sample consisted of PBMCs. Receptors originate from a human donor in good health (CMV status not recorded). Some clones in this sample may be carry-over from other donors' samples.

This clonotype was detected many times. The chain couples TRBV6-6 to TRBJ1-2, with D possibly matching TRBD1 (5 bases). CDR1 is MNHNY and CDR2 is SVGAGI in the germline V gene (reference sequence). V shed 5 bases and J shed 7 bases, with 11 bases lying between them. The length of the CDR3 is 12 residues. The CDR3 nucleotides read TGTGCCAGCAGTACACCTCAGGGTGGCTACACCTTC. Protein sequence: CASSTPQGGYTF.

This clonotype showed up many times. V gene TRBV6-6 combines with J gene TRBJ1-5, with D hard to call. The CDR3 covers 15 residues. Germline loops: CDR1 MNHNY, CDR2 SVGAGI (reference sequence). Trimming removed 6 bases at V and 6 bases at J, with 18 bases between. As DNA, the CDR3 is TGTGCCAGCAGGGCTGCGACAACCCGGGGTCAGCCCCAGCATTTT. Amino acids: CASRAATTRGQPQHF.

This clonotype was detected many times. The V gene is TRBV7-9, the J gene TRBJ2-1; no definite D call. There are 16 residues in the CDR3. The ends were cut back, 7 bases at V and 0 bases at J, with 16 bases in the middle. Germline V gene lookup returns CDR1 SEHNR and CDR2 FQNEAQ (reference sequence). CDR3 sequence: CASIETARSSYNEQFF. CDR3 nucleotides: TGTGCCAGCATCGAAACGGCGCGGAGCTCCTACAATGAGCAGTTCTTC.

The sample holds a few counts of this clonotype. The V gene is TRBV18, the J gene TRBJ2-1; TRBD2 matches at 11 bases. The CDR3 is 16 residues long. Germline CDR1 is KGHSH and CDR2 is LQKENI. After removal of 4 bases from V and 8 bases from J, the junction contained 10 bases not matched to a gene. The CDR3 DNA follows: TGTGCCAGCTCACGGGATTTAGCGGGGGGGCCGGATGAGCAGTTCTTC. As protein: CASSRDLAGGPDEQFF.

This clonotype was seen repeatedly, ten times or more. The chain joins TRBV7-2 to TRBJ2-4; the match to TRBD1 covers 10 bases. Trimming at V came to 4 bases and at J to 7 bases, leaving 4 bases not matched to a gene. The CDR3 is made up of 14 amino acids. The germline V gene has CDR1 SGHTA and CDR2 FQGNSA. Here the CDR3 reads CASSYDRGQNIQYF. The CDR3 nucleotides are TGTGCCAGCAGCTATGACAGGGGGCAGAACATTCAGTACTTC. The full variable domain, its missing parts supplied by reference TRBV7-2 and TRBJ2-4, is GAGVSQSPSNKVTEKGKDVELRCDPISGHTALYWYRQSLGQGLEFLIYFQGNSAPDKSGLPSDRFSAERTGGSVSTLTIQRTQQEDSAVYLCASSYDRGQNIQYFGAGTRLSVL.

V and J are TRBV20-1 and TRBJ2-3; no definite D call. Germline V gene data show CDR1 as DFQATT and CDR2 as SNEGSKA (reference sequence). The CDR3 contains 14 residues. Trimming took off 0 bases at V and 6 bases at J, with 13 bases between the two ends. The CDR3 DNA reads TGCAGTGCTAGAGATTTATCAACTGGGGATACGCAGTATTTT. This codes for CSARDLSTGDTQYF.

As concerns this clonotype: A read error may produce the germline difference seen at one junction end. J is TRBJ2-4 and V is TRBV4-1; D might be TRBD1 (6 bases). Germline loops: CDR1 MGHRA, CDR2 YSYEKL. The CDR3 is 15 residues long. CDR3 in DNA: TGTGCCAGCAGCCAAGTAGGGGGTAGGGGGAACATTCAGTACTTC. Translating it yields CASSQVGGRGNIQYF.

This clonotype was seen more than once but under ten times. The V and J genes are TRBV5-1 and TRBJ1-1; D possibly corresponds to TRBD1 (6 bases). Germline CDR1 SGHRS, CDR2 YFSETQ. The CDR3 covers 14 residues. Trimming pared 2 bases from V and 5 bases from J, leaving 13 bases between. In DNA form, the CDR3 reads TGCGCCAGCAGCTTTGGACAGTATGGGACTGAAGCTTTCTTT. Translating it yields CASSFGQYGTEAFF. The full variable domain, its missing parts supplied by reference TRBV5-1 and TRBJ1-1, is KAGVTQTPRYLIKTRGQQVTLSCSPISGHRSVSWYQQTPGQGLQFLFEYFSETQRNKGNFPGRFSGRQFSNSRSEMNVSTLELGDSALYLCASSFGQYGTEAFFGQGTRLTVV.

This clonotype came up many times. The genes are TRBV24-1 and TRBJ1-1; D is possibly TRBD1 (5 bases). V lost 4 bases, J lost 1 base, and 6 bases lay in between. The CDR3 has 13 residues. Germline V CDR1 and CDR2: KGHDR, SFDVKD. CDR3 bases: TGTGCCACCAGTGAACAGGCGAACACTGAAGCTTTCTTT. Protein product: CATSEQANTEAFF.

The V and J genes are TRBV19 and TRBJ2-7; D ambiguous. CDR3 length: 15 amino acids. V lost 5 bases, J lost 2 bases, and 16 bases lay in between. In germline, CDR1 is LNHDA, CDR2 SQIVND (reference sequence). This CDR3 is CASSSTRGGTYEQYF. DNA of the CDR3: TGTGCCAGTAGTTCAACTCGCGGTGGGACCTACGAGCAGTACTTC.

V and J are TRBV13 and TRBJ1-4, with no clear D. There are 12 residues in the CDR3. Trimming shortened V by 5 bases and J by 7 bases, and 8 bases separated the two germline ends. Germline lookup yields CDR1 PRHDT and CDR2 FYEKMQ (reference sequence). The CDR3 reads CASSRTREKLFF. CDR3 DNA: TGTGCCAGCAGCAGGACCCGTGAAAAACTGTTTTTT.

This chain uses TRBV3-1 with TRBJ2-5; D ambiguous. V lost 4 bases and J 3 bases, leaving 21 bases between the germline ends. The CDR3 spans 17 residues. From germline, CDR1 is LGHDT and CDR2 YNNKEL (reference sequence). CDR3 coding DNA: TGTGCCAGCAGCCTAAATTTGGGGTCGGTAAGGGAAGAGACCCAGTACTTC. Its protein is CASSLNLGSVREETQYF.

About this clonotype: A single base separates this from a much larger clone, so it may be a read error. The rearrangement uses TRBV7-9 and TRBJ2-7; 7 bases fit TRBD1. In germline, CDR1 is SEHNR, CDR2 FQNEAQ (reference sequence). CDR3 length: 15 amino acids. With 1 base clipped from V and 2 bases from J, the junction kept 5 bases outside the gene matches. The CDR3 DNA reads TGTGCCAGCAGCTTAGAGGGACAGAGCGCCTACGAGCAGTACTTC. It is translated as CASSLEGQSAYEQYF.

By proportion, this clonotype is medium-sized. The junction departs from germline at one end; a sequencing error may be responsible. This rearrangement joins TRBV5-1 to TRBJ2-5; D is unresolved. Germline loops: CDR1 SGHRS, CDR2 YFSETQ. The CDR3 contains 11 residues. The CDR3 bases are TGTGCCAGCAGCTTAGAAGAGACCCAGTACTTC. The encoded protein is CASSLEETQYF. Looking up the rest from reference TRBV5-1 and TRBJ2-5 gives the full variable domain: KAGVTQTPRYLIKTRGQQVTLSCSPISGHRSVSWYQQTPGQGLQFLFEYFSETQRNKGNFPGRFSGRQFSNSRSEMNVSTLELGDSALYLCASSLEETQYFGPGTRLLVL.

This clonotype was observed a few times. The chain recombines TRBV18 with TRBJ1-3, with no clear D. V was clipped by 2 bases and J by 0 bases, with 11 bases between them. Germline-derived CDR1 and CDR2 are KGHSH and LQKENI. The CDR3 is 16 amino acids. The CDR3 DNA reads TGTGCCAGCTCACCATTAGCAGACTACTCTGGAAACACCATATATTTT. It specifies CASSPLADYSGNTIYF.

The chain carries TRBV20-1 and TRBJ2-3, with D unresolved. There are 12 residues in the CDR3. Trimming cost V 6 bases and J 0 bases, with 7 bases left between them. Germline CDR1 and CDR2: DFQATT and SNEGSKA (reference sequence). The CDR3 DNA is TGCAGTGCCCCCCGTAGCACAGATACGCAGTATTTT. This gives the protein CSAPRSTDTQYF.

At least ten counts were recorded for this clonotype. This chain joins TRBV13 and TRBJ1-1; D remains ambiguous. The V end lost 5 bases, the J end lost 6 bases, and 16 bases lay between the germline ends. Germline V lookup: CDR1 PRHDT, CDR2 FYEKMQ (reference sequence). The CDR3 is 14 amino acids. The CDR3 loop is CASSPDRSRAEAFF. Written as DNA, the CDR3 is TGTGCCAGCAGCCCAGACCGTTCTAGGGCTGAAGCTTTCTTT. The full variable domain, rest sourced from reference TRBV13 and TRBJ1-1, is AAGVIQSPRHLIKEKRETATLKCYPIPRHDTVYWYQQGPGQDPQFLISFYEKMQSDKGSIPDRFSAQQFSDYHSELNMSSLELGDSALYFCASSPDRSRAEAFFGQGTRLTVV.

The rearrangement links TRBV20-1 to TRBJ1-2; D remains ambiguous. The germline V gene has CDR1 DFQATT and CDR2 SNEGSKA (reference sequence). The CDR3 consists of 13 residues. The ends were cut back, 2 bases at V and 2 bases at J, with 9 bases in the middle. The CDR3 bases are TGCAGTGCTAGATCGGGAGGGAACTATGGCTACACCTTC. This codes for CSARSGGNYGYTF.

This clonotype was picked up a small number of times. The rearrangement uses TRBV2 and TRBJ2-1; TRBD2 matches 10 bases. The CDR3 length is 17 residues. Germline-derived CDR1 and CDR2 are SNHLY and FYNNEI. V shed 4 bases, J shed 9 bases, and the junction held 15 bases outside the gene matches. The CDR3 reads CASSVSGWTSGRGEQFF. As DNA, the CDR3 is TGTGCCAGCAGTGTGTCAGGTTGGACTAGCGGTCGGGGTGAGCAGTTCTTC.

This clonotype was counted only a few times. As DNA, the CDR3 is TGCAGCGTTGTTTCCCAGGCCGGGGCCAACGTCCTGACTTTC. Its translation: CSVVSQAGANVLTF. The genes are TRBV29-1 and TRBJ2-6, with unresolved D. The V and J ends lost 4 bases and 4 bases respectively, with 11 bases between them. This CDR3 has 14 residues. The germline V gene encodes CDR1 SQVTM and CDR2 ANQGSEA. The full variable domain, in which reference TRBV29-1 and TRBJ2-6 provide the parts outside the CDR3, is SAVISQKPSRDICQRGTSLTIQCQVDSQVTMMFWYRQQPGQSLTLIATANQGSEATYESGFVIDKFPISRPNLTFSTLTVSNMSPEDSSIYLCSVVSQAGANVLTFGAGSRLTVL.

This clonotype was seen repeatedly, ten times or more. The rearrangement uses TRBV7-2 and TRBJ1-4; D is uncertain. CDR1 and CDR2 from the germline V gene are SGHTA and FQGNSA. The CDR3 extends over 16 amino acids. The V and J ends lost 1 base and 2 bases respectively, with 11 bases between them. The DNA of the CDR3 is TGTGCCAGCAGCTTAGACCCCCCGGCGACTAATGAAAAACTGTTTTTT. This sequence encodes CASSLDPPATNEKLFF.

This clonotype was observed a handful of times. The chain has TRBV10-3 and TRBJ2-2; TRBD2 matches at 7 bases. The CDR3 is 13 amino acids. Germline lookup yields CDR1 ENHRY and CDR2 SYGVKD. With V trimmed by 11 bases and J by 6 bases, 9 bases remained unmatched. The CDR3 region has the DNA TGTGCCGCTACCGCAGGGAGGGCCGGGGAGCTGTTTTTT. Encoded protein: CAATAGRAGELFF.

Details on this clonotype: Since a much larger clone is just one base distant, this may be a read error. The chain has TRBV7-9 and TRBJ1-2, with 10 bases aligning to TRBD1. This CDR3 has 19 amino acids. CDR1 is SEHNR, CDR2 FQNEAQ, per germline (reference sequence). The CDR3 reads CARSSLLRDRGYANYGYTF. Written as DNA, the CDR3 is TGTGCCAGAAGCTCCCTACTCCGGGACAGGGGATATGCTAACTATGGCTACACCTTC.

This clonotype was observed at least ten times. This sequence joins TRBV18 and TRBJ1-4; the D gene is possibly TRBD1 (5 bases). The germline V gene encodes CDR1 KGHSH and CDR2 LQKENI. Deletions cut 3 bases from V and 7 bases from J, with 12 bases between. CDR3 length: 14 residues. The chain's CDR3 is CASSPWQGFEKLFF. Written as DNA, the CDR3 is TGTGCCAGCTCACCGTGGCAGGGATTTGAAAAACTGTTTTTT.